Sequencing of this TCR beta chain was carried out in a study of cytotoxic CD8 clonotypes in ibrutinib-treated CLL. Here immunoSEQ multiplex PCR was the method, and the copy in TCRdb shows in-frame clones only, minus some. The data hold about 160,000 clones, with around 80% observed a single time. Trimming removed 1 base from V and 7 bases from J, with 13 bases in between. The CDR3 contains 15 residues. Germline lookup yields CDR1 LGHNA and CDR2 YNFKEQ. This clonotype originated in a human donor with chronic lymphocytic leukemia. The sample consisted of PBMCs, taken after 24 months of ibrutinib treatment. This sequence joins TRBV4-2 and TRBJ1-4, with D unclear. The CDR3 loop is CASSQGLTYGEKLFF. DNA for the CDR3: TGTGCCAGCAGCCAAGGGTTAACCTACGGTGAAAAACTGTTTTTT.